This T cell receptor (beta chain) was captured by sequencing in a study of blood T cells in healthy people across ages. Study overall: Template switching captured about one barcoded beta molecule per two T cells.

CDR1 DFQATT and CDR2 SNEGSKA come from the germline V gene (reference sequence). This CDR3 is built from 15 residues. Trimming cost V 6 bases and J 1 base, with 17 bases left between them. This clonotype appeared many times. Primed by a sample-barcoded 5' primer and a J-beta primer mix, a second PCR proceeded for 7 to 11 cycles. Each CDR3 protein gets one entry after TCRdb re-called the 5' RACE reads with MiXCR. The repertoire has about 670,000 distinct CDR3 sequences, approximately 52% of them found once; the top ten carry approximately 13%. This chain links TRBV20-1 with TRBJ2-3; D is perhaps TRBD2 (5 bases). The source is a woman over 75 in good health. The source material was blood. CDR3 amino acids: CSAPGLPLGTDTQYF. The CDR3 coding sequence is TGCAGTGCGCCCGGACTGCCCCTCGGCACAGATACGCAGTATTTT.